This T cell receptor beta chain comes out of a study of T cell responses to AZD1222 COVID-19 vaccine. Study-wide results and limits: It should be noted that donors were predominantly white British and more often female, and clonal diversity was possibly underestimated.

This CDR3 has 17 amino acids. In germline, CDR1 is SGHTS, CDR2 YDEGEE. V dropped 0 bases and J dropped 5; count of bases not matched to a gene: 5. TCRdb keeps only in-frame clones here, not all; method: immunoSEQ multiplex PCR. This table holds fewer than 180,000 clones, 80% to 95% found once. On this clone itself: The antigen is not known.

The chain employs TRBV5-8 and TRBJ2-1, with 13 bases matching TRBD2. The specimen was peripheral blood, collected 28 days after the second AZD1222 dose. The sequence was collected from an adult who received the AZD1222 COVID-19 vaccine. CDR3 coding DNA: TGTGCCAGCAGCTTGGACGGGACTAGCGGGACCCACAATGAGCAGTTCTTC. Its translation is CASSLDGTSGTHNEQFF. The entire variable domain, with the rest obtained from reference TRBV5-8 and TRBJ2-1, is as follows: EAGVTQSPTHLIKTRGQQATLRCSPISGHTSVYWYQQALGLGLQFLLWYDEGEERNRGNFPPRFSGRQFPNYSSELNVNALELEDSALYLCASSLDGTSGTHNEQFFGPGTRLTVL.